Sequencing of this T cell receptor beta chain was carried out in a study of shared clonotypes between healthy human individuals. Germline loops: CDR1 LNHNV, CDR2 YYDKDF (reference sequence). V lost 0 bases to trimming and J lost 1 base, with 12 bases between them. The CDR3 extends over 16 amino acids. Assay used: immunoSEQ multiplex PCR; TCRdb lists only in-frame clones, some missing. The data show some 500,000 clones, around 96% seen once. The receptor was derived from a woman in her twenties or thirties in good health. The chain couples TRBV15 to TRBJ1-1; D is unclear. Sequencing input: naive CD4+ T cells sorted from blood. The subset denotes: CD45RA+ positively selected. The CDR3 reads CATSRESITENTEAFF. As DNA, the CDR3 is TGTGCCACCAGCAGAGAATCAATAACAGAGAACACTGAAGCTTTCTTT.